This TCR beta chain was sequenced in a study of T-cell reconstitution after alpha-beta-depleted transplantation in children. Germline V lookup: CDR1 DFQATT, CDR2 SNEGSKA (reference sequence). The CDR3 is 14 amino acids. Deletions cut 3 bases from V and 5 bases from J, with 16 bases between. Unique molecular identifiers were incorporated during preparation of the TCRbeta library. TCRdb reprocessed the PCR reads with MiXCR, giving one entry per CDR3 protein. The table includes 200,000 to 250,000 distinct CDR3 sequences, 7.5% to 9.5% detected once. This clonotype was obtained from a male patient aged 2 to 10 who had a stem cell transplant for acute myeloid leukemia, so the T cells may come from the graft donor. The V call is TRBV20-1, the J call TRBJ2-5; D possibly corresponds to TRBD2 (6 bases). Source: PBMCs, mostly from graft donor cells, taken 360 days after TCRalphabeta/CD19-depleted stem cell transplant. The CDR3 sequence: CSASVGGDWETQYF. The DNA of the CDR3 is TGCAGTGCTAGTGTCGGGGGAGATTGGGAGACCCAGTACTTC.